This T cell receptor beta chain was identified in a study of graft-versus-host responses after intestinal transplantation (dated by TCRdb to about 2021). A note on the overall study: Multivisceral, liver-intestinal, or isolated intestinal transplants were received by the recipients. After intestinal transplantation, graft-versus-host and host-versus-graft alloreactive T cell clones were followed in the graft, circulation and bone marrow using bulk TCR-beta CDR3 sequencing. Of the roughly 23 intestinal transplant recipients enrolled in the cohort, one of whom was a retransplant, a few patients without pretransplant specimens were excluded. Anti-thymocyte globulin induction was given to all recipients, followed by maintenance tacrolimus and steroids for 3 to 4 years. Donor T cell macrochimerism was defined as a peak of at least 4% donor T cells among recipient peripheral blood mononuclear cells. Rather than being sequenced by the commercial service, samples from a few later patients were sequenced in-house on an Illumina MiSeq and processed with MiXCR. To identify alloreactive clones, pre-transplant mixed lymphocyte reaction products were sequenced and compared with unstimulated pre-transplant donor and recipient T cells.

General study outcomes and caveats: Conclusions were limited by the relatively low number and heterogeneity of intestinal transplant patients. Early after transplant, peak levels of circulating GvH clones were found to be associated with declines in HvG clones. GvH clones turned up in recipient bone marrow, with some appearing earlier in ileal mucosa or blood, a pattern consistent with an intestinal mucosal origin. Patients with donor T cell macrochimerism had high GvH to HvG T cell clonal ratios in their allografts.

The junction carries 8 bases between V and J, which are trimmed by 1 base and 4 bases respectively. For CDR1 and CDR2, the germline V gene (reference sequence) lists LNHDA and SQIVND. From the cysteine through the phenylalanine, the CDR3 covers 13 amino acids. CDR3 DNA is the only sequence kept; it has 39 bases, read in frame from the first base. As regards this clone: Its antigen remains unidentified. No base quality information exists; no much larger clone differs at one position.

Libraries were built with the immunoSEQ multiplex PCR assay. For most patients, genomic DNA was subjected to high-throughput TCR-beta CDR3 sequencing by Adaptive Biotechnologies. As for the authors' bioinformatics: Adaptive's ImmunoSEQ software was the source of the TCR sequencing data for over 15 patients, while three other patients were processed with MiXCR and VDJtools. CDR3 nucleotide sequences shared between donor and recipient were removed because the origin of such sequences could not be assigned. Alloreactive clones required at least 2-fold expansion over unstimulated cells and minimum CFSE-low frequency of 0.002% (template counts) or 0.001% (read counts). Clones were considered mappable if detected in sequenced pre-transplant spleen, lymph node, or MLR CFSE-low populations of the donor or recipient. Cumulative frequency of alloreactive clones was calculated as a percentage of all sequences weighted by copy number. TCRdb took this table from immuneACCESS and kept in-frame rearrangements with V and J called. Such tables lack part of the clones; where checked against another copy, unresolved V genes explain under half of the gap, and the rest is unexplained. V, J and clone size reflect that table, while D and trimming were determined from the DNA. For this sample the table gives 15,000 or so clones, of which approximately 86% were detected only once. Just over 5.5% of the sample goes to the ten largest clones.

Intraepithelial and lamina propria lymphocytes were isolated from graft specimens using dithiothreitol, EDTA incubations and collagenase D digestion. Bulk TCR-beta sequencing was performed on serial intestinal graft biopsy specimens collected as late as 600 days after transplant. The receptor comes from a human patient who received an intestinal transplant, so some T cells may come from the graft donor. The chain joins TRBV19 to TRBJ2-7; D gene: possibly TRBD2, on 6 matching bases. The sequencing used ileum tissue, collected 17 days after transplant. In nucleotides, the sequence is TGTGCCAGTAGTATAGCGGGGGAATACGAGCAGTACTTC. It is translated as CASSIAGEYEQYF.